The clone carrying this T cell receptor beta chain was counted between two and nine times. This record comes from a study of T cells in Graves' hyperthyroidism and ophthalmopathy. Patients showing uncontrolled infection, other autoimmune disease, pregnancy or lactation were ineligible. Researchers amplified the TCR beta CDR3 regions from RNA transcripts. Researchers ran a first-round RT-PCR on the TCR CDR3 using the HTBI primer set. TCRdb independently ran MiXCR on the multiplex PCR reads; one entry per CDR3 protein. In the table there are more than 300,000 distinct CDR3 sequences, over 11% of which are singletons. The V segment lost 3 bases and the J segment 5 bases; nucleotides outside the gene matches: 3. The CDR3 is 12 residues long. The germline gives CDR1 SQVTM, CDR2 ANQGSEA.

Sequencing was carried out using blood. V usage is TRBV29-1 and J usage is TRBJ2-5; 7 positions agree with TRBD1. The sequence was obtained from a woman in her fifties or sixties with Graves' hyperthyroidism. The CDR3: CSVDSRGETQYF. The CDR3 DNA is TGCAGCGTTGATTCCAGGGGGGAGACCCAGTACTTC.